This T cell receptor beta chain derives from a study of radiotherapy plus CTLA-4 blockade in lung cancer. TCRdb's copy holds only in-frame clones and misses some; the assay was immunoSEQ multiplex PCR. Of 75,000 or so clones in the sample, 78% were seen once. The CDR3 covers 16 residues. Trimming shortened V by 2 bases and J by 0 bases, and 11 bases separated the two germline ends. Germline CDR1 is SGHVS and CDR2 is FQNEAQ. This clone has just a few counts. This chain links TRBV7-8 with TRBJ2-1; D is unresolved. The receptor was derived from a human donor with non-small cell lung cancer who had a complete response to radiotherapy plus ipilimumab. The sample in question was peripheral blood, obtained from a patient treated with radiotherapy plus ipilimumab. The CDR3 spells CASSLLAASSYNEQFF. For the CDR3, the DNA is TGTGCCAGCAGCTTACTGGCGGCTAGCTCCTACAATGAGCAGTTCTTC.